This record concerns one T cell receptor beta chain sequence. There is no known antigen for this receptor. Base qualities are not recorded, but no much larger clone differs from it by a single base. Another Seattle source contributed samples from volunteer blood donors who had recovered from COVID-19. The collaborating institutions used their own protocols to collect whole blood in K2EDTA tubes. For TCRbeta analysis, collaborator samples were shipped as frozen whole blood, as isolated PBMCs, or as DNA extracted from either sample type. This sample was taken from a study of blood T cell repertoires in COVID-19 (dated by TCRdb to 2019 to 2021). About the investigation overall: Samples covering the acute and convalescent phases of COVID-19 were provided by collaborators in the United States, Italy and Spain. The material from the prospective study consisted of cDNA or gDNA derived from T cells, B-cell-depleted T cells, or PBMCs. Deeply sampled blood TCRbeta repertoires from subjects exposed to, actively infected with, or recovered from COVID-19 were included in the dataset. The repertoires were released in a freely available public database meant as a resource for research on the immune response to SARS-CoV-2. Samples were obtained from the ongoing ImmuneRACE study (first 160 participants) and from some 1,300 subjects provided by 6 global collaborators. The sample metadata nearly always contained a de-identified subject ID, COVID-19 status, age in years and sex. Where available, HLA class I and class II types were obtained from metadata supplied by the sample provider rather than from assay-based typing. Overall study outcomes, separate from this receptor: How much clinical and demographic metadata was included differed by source and by participant, and the metadata was provided uncurated.

TCRbeta CDR3 regions were amplified from genomic DNA using the immunoSEQ Assay, a bias-controlled multiplex PCR. Per the source publication's procedure: The number of nucleated cells in each sample was estimated from the amplification of reference gene primers within the assay. Sequence reads were collapsed and filtered to measure the absolute abundance of every unique TCRbeta CDR3 rearrangement. For each sample, productive Simpson clonality was calculated by taking the square root of Simpson's diversity index across productive rearrangements. TCRdb carries this immuneACCESS record with in-frame sequences only. Its versions omit some clonotypes, under half of them owing to an unresolved V gene in the studies checked, with the rest unexplained. V, J and clone size are taken as reported in that table, and D and trimming were inferred from the DNA itself. The sample has 250,000 or so clones on record, around 90% of them singletons. Of the sample, about 0.94% is held by the ten largest clones.

This TCR was recovered from a middle-aged woman who had recovered from COVID-19. Sequenced material: peripheral blood.

The DNA sequence is TGTGCCAGCAGCTTAGACCCTAGCGGGGTCGAGGATACGCAGTATTTT. It specifies CASSLDPSGVEDTQYF. Here the chain combines TRBV11-3 and TRBJ2-3; 9 central nucleotides agree with TRBD2. CDR1 and CDR2, per the germline V gene, are SGHNT and YENEEA. Germline trimming amounts to 0 bases on V and 6 bases on J, with 7 as the count of junction bases outside the gene matches. The CDR3 runs 16 amino acids, cysteine and phenylalanine included. Only the CDR3 DNA stays, 48 bases, in frame from base 1.